The text below deals with one TCR beta chain. This sample includes further DNA sequences coding for the same CDR3. The data derive from a study of shared clonotypes between healthy human individuals. Study information: A few men and a couple of women, aged 18 to 49, were donors.

Sequencing used immunoSEQ multiplex PCR; TCRdb keeps in-frame clones, though not all of them. Altogether roughly 2 million clones are present, about 95% being singletons, with the ten largest covering around 0.13%. V lost 4 bases, J lost 1 base, and 8 bases lay in between. The CDR3 has 13 amino acids. Germline CDR1 reads SGHNT; CDR2 reads YYREEE (reference sequence). Sequencing was carried out using naive CD4+ T cells sorted from blood. Subset specified: CD45RA+ positively selected. This receptor was taken from a man aged 18-30 years in good health. The chain is built from TRBV5-4 and TRBJ2-5; no clear D gene. CDR3 coding DNA: TGTGCCAGCAGCCGGACCGTCCAAGAGACCCAGTACTTC. It yields the protein CASSRTVQETQYF.